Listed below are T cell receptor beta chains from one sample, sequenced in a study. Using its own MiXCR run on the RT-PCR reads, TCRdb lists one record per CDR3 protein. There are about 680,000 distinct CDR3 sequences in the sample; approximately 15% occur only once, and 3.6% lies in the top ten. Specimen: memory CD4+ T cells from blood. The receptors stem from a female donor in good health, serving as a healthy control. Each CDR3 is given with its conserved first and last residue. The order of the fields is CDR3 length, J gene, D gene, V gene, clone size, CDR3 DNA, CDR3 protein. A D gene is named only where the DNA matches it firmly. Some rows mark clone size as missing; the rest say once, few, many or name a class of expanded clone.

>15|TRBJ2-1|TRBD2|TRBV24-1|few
TGTGCCACCAGTGATTTAAGCGGGAGCTGGAATGAGCAGTTCTTC
CATSDLSGSWNEQFF
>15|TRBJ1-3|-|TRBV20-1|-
TGCAGTGTAGGAAACGGAGGATTCTCTGGAAACACCATATATTTT
CSVGNGGFSGNTIYF
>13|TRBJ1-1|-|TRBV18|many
TGTGCCAGCAGCCGGACAGTGAACACTGAAGCTTTCTTT
CASSRTVNTEAFF
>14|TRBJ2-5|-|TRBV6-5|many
TGTGCCAGCAGGGACGTTTCCAAGGGGGAGACCCAGTACTTC
CASRDVSKGETQYF
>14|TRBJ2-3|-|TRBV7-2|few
TGTGCCAGCAGCTTAGGTTTGGGAGATCAAACGCAGTATTTT
CASSLGLGDQTQYF
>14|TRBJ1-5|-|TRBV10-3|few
TGTGCCATCAGTGAGTCCAGTTGGGAACAGCCCCAGCATTTT
CAISESSWEQPQHF
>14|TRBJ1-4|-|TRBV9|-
TGTGCCAGCAGCACGGCAGCTCAGGAGGAAAAACTGTTTTTT
CASSTAAQEEKLFF
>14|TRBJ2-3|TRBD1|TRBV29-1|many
TGCAGCGTGGGGACAGGATCTAGCACAGATACGCAGTATTTT
CSVGTGSSTDTQYF
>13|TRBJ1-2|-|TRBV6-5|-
TGTGCCAGCAGTCCCGGGGAAAACTATGGCTACACCTTC
CASSPGENYGYTF
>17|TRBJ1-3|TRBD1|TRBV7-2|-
TGTGCCAGCAGCTCCGTGGCGCAGGGGGGCTCTGGAAACACCATATATTTT
CASSSVAQGGSGNTIYF
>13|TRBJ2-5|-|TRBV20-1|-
TGCAGTGCTAGACAGAGGACACTCGGGACCCAGTACTTC
CSARQRTLGTQYF
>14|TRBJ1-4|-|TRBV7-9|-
TGTGCCAGCAGCAGAGGAACAACTAATGAAAAACTGTTTTTT
CASSRGTTNEKLFF
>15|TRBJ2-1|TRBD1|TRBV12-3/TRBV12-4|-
TGTGCCAGCAGCCTTACAGGGGTCCCCTACAATGAGCAGTTCTTC
CASSLTGVPYNEQFF
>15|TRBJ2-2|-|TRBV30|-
TGTGCCTGGAGTGGCGGCAGGGCGGGAACCGGGGAGCTGTTTTTT
CAWSGGRAGTGELFF
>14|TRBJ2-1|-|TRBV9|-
TGTGCCAGCAGCGTAGAGGTCAGCGGAGGTGAGCAGTTCTTC
CASSVEVSGGEQFF
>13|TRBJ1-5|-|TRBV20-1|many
TGCAGTGCTAGTTCGGGTACCAGACAGCCCCAGCATTTT
CSASSGTRQPQHF
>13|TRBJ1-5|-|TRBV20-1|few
TGCAGTGCTACCACAGGGTACAATCAGCCCCAGCATTTT
CSATTGYNQPQHF
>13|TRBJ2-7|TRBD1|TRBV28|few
TGTGCCAGCATGATACAGGGGTCAGGCGAGCAGTACTTC
CASMIQGSGEQYF
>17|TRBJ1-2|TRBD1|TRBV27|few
TGTGCCAGCAGCCGGCCCCCCGGGACAGAAAAGAACTATGGCTACACCTTC
CASSRPPGTEKNYGYTF
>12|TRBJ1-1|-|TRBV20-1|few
TGCAGTGCTAGCGGCCCGAACACTGAAGCTTTCTTT
CSASGPNTEAFF
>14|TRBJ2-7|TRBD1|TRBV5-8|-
TGTGCCAGCAGCACAAGGGACAGCACCTACGAGCAGTACTTC
CASSTRDSTYEQYF
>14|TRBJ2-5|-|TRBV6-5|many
TGTGCCAGCTCGGGTGCGAGCAGTAGAGAGACCCAGTACTTC
CASSGASSRETQYF
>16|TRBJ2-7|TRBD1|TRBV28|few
TGTGCCAGCGGAACTCCGGGGGGACAGGGGGCTGATGAGCAGTACTTC
CASGTPGGQGADEQYF
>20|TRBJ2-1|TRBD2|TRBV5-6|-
TGTGCCAGCAGCTTGCTGGGGCTGGGTAGCGGGAGGTACCACGGCAATGAGCAGTTCTTC
CASSLLGLGSGRYHGNEQFF
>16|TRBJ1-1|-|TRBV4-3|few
TGCGCCAGCAGCCACCTACCCAGGGGTCTAGACACTGAAGCTTTCTTT
CASSHLPRGLDTEAFF
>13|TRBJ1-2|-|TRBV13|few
TGTGCCAGCAGCCGGGAGATAACGGGTGGCTACACCTTC
CASSREITGGYTF
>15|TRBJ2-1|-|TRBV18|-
TGTGCCAGCTCACCAGATCTCCCCACCTACAATGAGCAGTTCTTC
CASSPDLPTYNEQFF
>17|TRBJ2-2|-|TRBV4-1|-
TGCGCCAGCAGCCAAGAATCGGGGGTGTCGGACACCGGGGAGCTGTTTTTT
CASSQESGVSDTGELFF
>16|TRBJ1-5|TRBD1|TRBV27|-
TGTGCCAGCAGGGAACGGGACAGGGTCTCGAATCAGCCCCAGCATTTT
CASRERDRVSNQPQHF
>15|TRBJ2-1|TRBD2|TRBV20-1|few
TGCAGTGCTGGAAAAAGCGGGAGAAGATTAAATGAGCAGTTCTTC
CSAGKSGRRLNEQFF
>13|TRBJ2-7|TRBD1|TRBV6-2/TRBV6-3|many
TGTGCCAGCAGGACCGGACAGGGCGACGAGCAGTACTTC
CASRTGQGDEQYF
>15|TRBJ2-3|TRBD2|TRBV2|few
TGTGCCAGCAGTGAGTTGGCTAGCGGTGGGGATACGCAGTATTTT
CASSELASGGDTQYF
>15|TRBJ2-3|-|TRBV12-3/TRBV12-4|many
TGTGCCAGCAGTTTACGAGGCAGGGCCAAGGATACGCAGTATTTT
CASSLRGRAKDTQYF
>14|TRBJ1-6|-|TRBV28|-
TGTGCCAGCAGTTTCAACGTTGGTCGGACACCCCTCCACTTT
CASSFNVGRTPLHF
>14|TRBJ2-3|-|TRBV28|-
TGTGCCAGCCACACCCTTACCGGATCAGATACGCAGTATTTT
CASHTLTGSDTQYF
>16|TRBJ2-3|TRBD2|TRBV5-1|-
TGCGCCAGCAGCCTGGAGGCGGGAGGGTCGAGCGGTACGCAGTATTTT
CASSLEAGGSSGTQYF
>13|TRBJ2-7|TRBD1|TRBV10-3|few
TGTGCCACCGCCGGGGACAGTCCATACGAGCAGTACTTC
CATAGDSPYEQYF
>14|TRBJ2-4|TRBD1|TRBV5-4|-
TGTGCCAGCAGGGCAGACAGGGGGGCAAACATTCAGTACTTC
CASRADRGANIQYF
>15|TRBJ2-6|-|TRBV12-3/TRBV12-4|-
TGTGCCAGCACTGGGGATCTGGCCGGGGCCAACGTCCTGACTTTC
CASTGDLAGANVLTF
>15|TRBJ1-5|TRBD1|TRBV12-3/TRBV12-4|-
TGTGCCAGCAGCTGGCTGGACAGGGATAGTCAGCCCCAGCATTTT
CASSWLDRDSQPQHF
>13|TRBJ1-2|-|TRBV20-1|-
TGCAGTGCTAGGGGCGGGGAAATAAATGGCTACACCTTC
CSARGGEINGYTF
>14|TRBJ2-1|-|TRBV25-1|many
TGTGCCAGCAGTGAATGGGACTCCTACAATGAGCAGTTCTTC
CASSEWDSYNEQFF
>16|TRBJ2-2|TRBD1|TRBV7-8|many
TGTGCCAGCAGCTTAGCTCCAGGGACAGGGGCTGGGGAGCTGTTTTTT
CASSLAPGTGAGELFF
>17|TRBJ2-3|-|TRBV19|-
TGTGCCAGTCAACCTTCCGTGGCGGTGGTTAGCACAGATACGCAGTATTTT
CASQPSVAVVSTDTQYF
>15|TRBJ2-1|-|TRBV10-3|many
TGTGCCACCCGGGGGGCTAGCGCATCCTACAATGAGCAGTTCTTC
CATRGASASYNEQFF
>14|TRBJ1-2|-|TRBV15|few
TGTGCCACCAGCAGAGATATTTCGTCCTATGGCTACACCTTC
CATSRDISSYGYTF
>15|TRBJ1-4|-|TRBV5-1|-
TGCGCCAGCAGCTTGGCTGGGACGGGGAATGAAAAACTGTTTTTT
CASSLAGTGNEKLFF
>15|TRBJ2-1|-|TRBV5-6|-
TGTGCCAGCAGCCACCAGCGGATTTATTACAATGAGCAGTTCTTC
CASSHQRIYYNEQFF
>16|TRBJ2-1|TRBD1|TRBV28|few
TGTGCCAGCAGTAGACCGCCGGGACAGGGCTTTGGTGAGCAGTTCTTC
CASSRPPGQGFGEQFF
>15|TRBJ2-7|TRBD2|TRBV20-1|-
TGCAGTGCTAGAGTTATGGGGGAGGGGATCTACGAGCAGTACTTC
CSARVMGEGIYEQYF
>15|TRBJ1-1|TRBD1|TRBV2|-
TGTGCCAGCAGACGCACGACAGGGGGGAACACTGAAGCTTTCTTT
CASRRTTGGNTEAFF
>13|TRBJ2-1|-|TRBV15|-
TGTGCCACCAGCAGAAGGGACGGCAATGAGCAGTTCTTC
CATSRRDGNEQFF
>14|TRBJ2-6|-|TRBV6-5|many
TGTGCCAGCAGGGCTAGCGCTGGGGCCAACGTCCTGACTTTC
CASRASAGANVLTF
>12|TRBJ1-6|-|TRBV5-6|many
TGTGCCAGCAGCTTCAGTTTTTCACCCCTCCACTTT
CASSFSFSPLHF
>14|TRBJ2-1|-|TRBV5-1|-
TGCGCCAGCAGCTTAGCCCTTTCGCACAATGAGCAGTTCTTC
CASSLALSHNEQFF